Listed below are T cell receptor beta chains from one sample, sequenced in a study of blood T cell repertoires in COVID-19. Measured with immunoSEQ multiplex PCR; TCRdb has only the in-frame clones, and not every one. The sample yields some 45,000 clones, 91% seen once. The specimen was peripheral blood. The source is a man in his 70s with active COVID-19. The CDR3 runs from the conserved cysteine through the conserved F or W. A D gene is named only where the DNA matches it firmly. A clone size is listed for some rows: how often the clone was seen (once, few, many), or a class if it is expanded.

cdr3_aa,cdr3_nt,d_call,v_call,clone_size,j_call
CASSQTDRGYEQYF,TGCGCCAGCAGCCAAACTGACAGGGGATACGAGCAGTACTTC,TRBD1,TRBV4-1,-,TRBJ2-7
CASSEWGTGGNQPQHF,TGTGCCAGTAGTGAATGGGGGACAGGGGGCAATCAGCCCCAGCATTTT,TRBD1,TRBV19,few,TRBJ1-5
CASSFRDRGGYTF,TGTGCCAGCAGTTTTCGTGACAGGGGTGGCTACACCTTC,TRBD1,TRBV28,-,TRBJ1-2
CSAEGGDEQYF,TGCAGTGCCGAGGGGGGGGACGAGCAGTACTTC,-,TRBV20-1,-,TRBJ2-7
CASSLRTGWNSPLHF,TGTGCCAGCAGTTTACGGACAGGTTGGAATTCACCCCTCCACTTT,TRBD1,TRBV28,-,TRBJ1-6
CSASGVGLNEQYF,TGCAGTGCTAGTGGAGTGGGGCTTAACGAGCAGTACTTC,-,TRBV20-1,-,TRBJ2-7
CASSTPGLAMYEQYF,TGTGCCTCCTCCACGCCGGGACTAGCGATGTACGAGCAGTACTTC,TRBD2,TRBV5-4,-,TRBJ2-7
CASSIQGYHTDTQYF,TGTGCCAGTAGTATCCAGGGTTATCACACAGATACGCAGTATTTT,-,TRBV19,-,TRBJ2-3
CASSPRLAGGTDTQYF,TGTGCCAGCAGCCCTAGACTAGCGGGGGGCACAGATACGCAGTATTTT,TRBD2,TRBV7-2,-,TRBJ2-3
CASSPIPNRGGTEAFF,TGTGCCAGCTCACCGATTCCGAACAGAGGGGGCACTGAAGCTTTCTTT,-,TRBV18,-,TRBJ1-1
CASSLDSVVPSYNEQFF,TGTGCCAGCAGCTTGGATTCGGTGGTCCCCTCCTACAATGAGCAGTTCTTC,-,TRBV5-4,-,TRBJ2-1
CAQGTGRVRDGSETQYF,TGTGCCCAAGGGACAGGGCGGGTCAGGGACGGGTCGGAGACCCAGTACTTC,TRBD1,TRBV30,-,TRBJ2-5
CASSFTGKETQYF,TGTGCCAGCAGTTTTACAGGGAAAGAGACCCAGTACTTC,-,TRBV5-6,-,TRBJ2-5
CASSHDWEQYF,TGTGCCAGCAGCCACGACTGGGAGCAGTACTTC,-,TRBV6-6,once,TRBJ2-7
CASSLLSGGAGIYNEQFF,TGTGCCAGCAGCTTGTTAAGCGGGGGGGCCGGTATCTACAATGAGCAGTTCTTC,TRBD2,TRBV7-2,-,TRBJ2-1
CASSLTQVGEKLFF,TGTGCCAGCAGCTTAACACAGGTAGGTGAAAAACTGTTTTTT,-,TRBV7-3,-,TRBJ1-4
CASSSKQGWNSPLHF,TGTGCCAGCAGCTCCAAACAGGGATGGAATTCACCCCTCCACTTT,-,TRBV7-3,few,TRBJ1-6
CASSQSLGSTDTQYF,TGTGCCAGCTCACAGTCACTCGGTAGCACAGATACGCAGTATTTT,-,TRBV18,-,TRBJ2-3
CASSSGRDNEAFF,TGTGCCAGCAGCTCGGGCAGGGATAATGAAGCTTTCTTT,-,TRBV6-6,-,TRBJ1-1
CASSAFGGQPYNEQFF,TGTGCCAGCAGCGCCTTTGGGGGCCAACCCTACAATGAGCAGTTCTTC,-,TRBV7-6,-,TRBJ2-1
CASSQDIFGTEAFF,TGCGCCAGCAGCCAAGATATCTTCGGGACTGAAGCTTTCTTT,-,TRBV4-1,-,TRBJ1-1
CASSLLAGPYNEQFF,TGTGCCAGCTCACTACTAGCGGGTCCTTACAATGAGCAGTTCTTC,TRBD2,TRBV18,-,TRBJ2-1
CASSVDAGVVTGELFF,TGTGCCAGCAGCGTAGATGCGGGGGTAGTAACCGGGGAGCTGTTTTTT,TRBD2,TRBV9,-,TRBJ2-2
CASTSYSYYEQYF,TGTGCCAGCACTTCCTACAGCTACTACGAGCAGTACTTC,-,TRBV2,once,TRBJ2-7
CASSQPDRGRGEQYF,TGTGCCAGCAGCCAACCGGACAGGGGGCGCGGCGAGCAGTACTTC,TRBD1,TRBV4-2,few,TRBJ2-7
CASTPSETYNSPLHF,TGTGCCAGCACCCCGAGTGAGACCTATAATTCACCCCTCCACTTT,-,TRBV6-5,-,TRBJ1-6
CASSQDTGGLVSEQYF,TGTGCCAGCAGCCAAGACACAGGGGGGCTAGTATCCGAGCAGTACTTC,TRBD1,TRBV4-2,-,TRBJ2-7
CAWSVLSGGLGNIQYF,TGTGCCTGGAGTGTACTGTCGGGAGGACTGGGAAACATTCAGTACTTC,TRBD2,TRBV30,-,TRBJ2-4
CASSLVPDRETQYF,TGTGCCAGCAGCTTGGTCCCAGACAGGGAGACCCAGTACTTC,-,TRBV5-6,-,TRBJ2-5
CSASRLAGGSGELFF,TGCAGTGCTAGTAGGCTAGCGGGGGGTTCCGGGGAGCTGTTTTTT,TRBD2,TRBV20-1,-,TRBJ2-2
CASSSGSAQETQYF,TGCGCCAGCAGCTCAGGATCGGCCCAAGAGACCCAGTACTTC,-,TRBV5-1,-,TRBJ2-5
CASRIRGTGNTEAFF,TGTGCCAGCAGAATACGAGGAACAGGGAACACTGAAGCTTTCTTT,-,TRBV6-5,-,TRBJ1-1
CASRLFSNSQGEAFF,TGTGCCAGTAGATTATTTTCCAATAGCCAGGGTGAAGCTTTCTTT,-,TRBV19,-,TRBJ1-1
CASSDRTISTYEQYF,TGTGCCAGCAGCGACCGGACAATTTCGACCTACGAGCAGTACTTC,-,TRBV3-1/TRBV3-2,-,TRBJ2-7
CASSPEWGRGGKETQYF,TGTGCCAGCAGCCCCGAATGGGGCAGGGGAGGGAAAGAGACCCAGTACTTC,-,TRBV5-8,-,TRBJ2-5
CASSELPRTGFKSLLVNEQFF,TGTGCCAGCAGTGAACTCCCCCGGACAGGGTTTAAATCGCTTTTGGTCAATGAGCAGTTCTTC,TRBD1,TRBV6-1,-,TRBJ2-1
CASSIDLAGPNPYEQYF,TGTGCCAGTAGTATAGATCTAGCAGGTCCAAACCCCTACGAGCAGTACTTC,-,TRBV19,few,TRBJ2-7
CACTTQIQETQYF,TGTGCCTGTACGACACAAATCCAAGAGACCCAGTACTTC,-,TRBV30,-,TRBJ2-5
CASSTPGVETQYF,TGTGCCAGTAGCACCCCGGGGGTAGAGACCCAGTACTTC,-,TRBV19,-,TRBJ2-5
CASRNVGLAGGETDTQYF,TGTGCCAGTAGGAACGTGGGACTAGCGGGGGGGGAAACAGATACGCAGTATTTT,TRBD2,TRBV19,-,TRBJ2-3
CASSPVAGQETQYF,TGTGCCAGCAGCCCTGTAGCGGGGCAAGAGACCCAGTACTTC,TRBD2,TRBV9,-,TRBJ2-5
CAWTGRIGLRGANVLTF,TGTGCCTGGACAGGGAGGATTGGACTCCGTGGGGCCAACGTCCTGACTTTC,-,TRBV30,once,TRBJ2-6
CASSYFEGARTDTQYF,TGTGCCAGCAGTTACTTCGAGGGGGCTCGTACAGATACGCAGTATTTT,TRBD1,TRBV6-7,-,TRBJ2-3
CASSQDYYEQYF,TGTGCCAGCAGCCAAGATTACTACGAGCAGTACTTC,-,TRBV3-1/TRBV3-2,-,TRBJ2-7
CASSYRQPGNNQPQHF,TGTGCCAGCAGTTACCGACAACCGGGGAACAATCAGCCCCAGCATTTT,-,TRBV6-5,once,TRBJ1-5
CASRGGTGTYEQYF,TGTGCCAGCAGAGGAGGGACAGGTACCTACGAGCAGTACTTC,TRBD1,TRBV2,-,TRBJ2-7
CASSVYIDNEQFF,TGTGCCAGCAGCGTGTATATAGACAATGAGCAGTTCTTC,-,TRBV7-2,-,TRBJ2-1
CASSQDQERGSTDTQYF,TGCGCCAGCAGCCAAGATCAGGAGCGGGGGTCCACAGATACGCAGTATTTT,TRBD2,TRBV4-1,-,TRBJ2-3
CASSININTGELFF,TGTGCCAGTAGTATAAACATCAACACCGGGGAGCTGTTTTTT,-,TRBV19,few,TRBJ2-2